Following are 13 T cell receptor beta chains from one sample sequenced in a study of molecular identifiers for immune sequencing clone quantification. In TCRdb, the PCR reads were re-called with MiXCR into one record per CDR3 protein. The data hold around 460,000 distinct CDR3 sequences, with roughly 23% observed a single time. Source material: naive CD8+ T cells from blood, with Jurkat cell RNA spiked in. Documented subset: FACS-sorted CD8+CD4-CCR7+CD45RA+ naive T cells. These receptors were obtained from a human donor in good health. Some libraries in this study had Jurkat cell RNA spiked in.

This clonotype was seen repeatedly, ten times or more. The chain uses TRBV5-6 and TRBJ1-5, with D unclear. There are 14 residues in the CDR3. From germline, CDR1 is SGHDT and CDR2 YYEEEE. V lost 4 bases and J 2 bases, leaving 10 bases between the germline ends. The CDR3, as DNA: TGTGCCAGCAGCCCTTGGAGGCGCAATCAGCCCCAGCATTTT. Its translation is CASSPWRRNQPQHF. The full variable domain, its missing parts supplied by reference TRBV5-6 and TRBJ1-5, is DAGVTQSPTHLIKTRGQQVTLRCSPKSGHDTVSWYQQALGQGPQFIFQYYEEEERQRGNFPDRFSGHQFPNYSSELNVNALLLGDSALYLCASSPWRRNQPQHFGDGTRLSIL.

This clonotype was picked up a small number of times. The rearrangement links TRBV7-9 to TRBJ1-1, with 7 bases fitting TRBD1. Germline V CDR1 and CDR2: SEHNR, FQNEAQ (reference sequence). With V trimmed by 5 bases and J by 4 bases, 10 bases remained unmatched. This CDR3 spans 15 amino acids. CDR3 protein: CASSGGDSPGTEAFF. DNA for the CDR3: TGTGCCAGCAGCGGCGGGGACAGTCCCGGCACTGAAGCTTTCTTT.

The V and J genes are TRBV4-1 and TRBJ1-2; D unclear. CDR1 and CDR2 (germline): MGHRA, YSYEKL. V lost 0 bases and J 5 bases, leaving 13 bases between the germline ends. There are 15 residues in the CDR3. The CDR3 loop is CASSQDSTSGYGYTF. Written as DNA, the CDR3 is TGCGCCAGCAGCCAAGATAGTACGTCCGGGTATGGCTACACCTTC.

Comments on this clonotype: This may come from a read error, since a much larger clone is one base off. The chain combines TRBV28 with TRBJ2-1; TRBD2 matches at 11 bases. The CDR3 contains 19 residues. The V gene's germline CDR1 is MDHEN and CDR2 SYDVKM. The chain's CDR3 is CASSSPGLAEKARGNEQLF. CDR3 sequence (DNA): TGTGCCAGCAGTTCCCCGGGACTAGCGGAGAAAGCACGTGGTAATGAGCAGCTCTTC.

For this clonotype: A much larger clone sits a single nucleotide away, making a read error possible. The genes are TRBV14 and TRBJ2-5; D gene uncertain. CDR3 length equals 14 residues. CDR1 and CDR2 (germline): SGHDN, FVKESK. The CDR3 loop is CASSQWYPGETRYF. The CDR3 nucleotides are TGTGCCAGCAGCCAATGGTATCCGGGCGAGACCCGGTACTTC.

This clonotype was seen a few times. The rearrangement uses TRBV28 and TRBJ2-7; D unresolved. The V gene lost 2 bases and the J gene lost 2 bases, with 7 bases spanning the gap. This CDR3 contains 13 residues. CDR1 and CDR2 (germline): MDHEN, SYDVKM. This chain's CDR3 is CASSLIDPYEQYF. The CDR3 DNA follows: TGTGCCAGCAGTTTAATCGACCCCTACGAGCAGTACTTC.

This clonotype was found a few times. CDR3 sequence reads: CASSSGHYGEQYF. CDR3 sequence (DNA): TGTGCCAGCAGTTCGGGACATTACGGCGAGCAGTACTTC. J is TRBJ2-7 and V is TRBV6-2 or TRBV6-3; D possibly corresponds to TRBD1 (6 bases). Looked up from germline, CDR1 is MNHEY and CDR2 is SVGEGT. The CDR3 has 13 amino acids. Trimming took off 4 bases at V and 6 bases at J, with 13 bases between the two ends.

Details on this clonotype: This sequence may be a read error, since a much larger clone differs from it by one base. The V and J genes are TRBV2 and TRBJ1-5; possibly TRBD1 for D (5 bases). CDR1 is SNHLY and CDR2 is FYNNEI in the germline V gene. The CDR3 contains 14 residues. DNA of the CDR3: TGTACCAGCAGTGAATTGGGGGGCAATCAGCCCCAGCATTTT. Translation gives CTSSELGGNQPQHF.

This clonotype has a count of ten or more. The chain joins TRBV7-9 to TRBJ2-3, with a possible D match to TRBD2 (5 bases). CDR1 is SEHNR, CDR2 FQNEAQ, per germline (reference sequence). Trimming shortened V by 8 bases and J by 6 bases, and 15 bases separated the two germline ends. The CDR3 length is 13 residues. DNA for the CDR3: TGTGCCAGCCTGGAGCCGATAGCGGATACGCAGTATTTT. Protein sequence: CASLEPIADTQYF.

This clonotype was found many times. The chain carries TRBV7-9 and TRBJ2-5; 14 bases are shared with TRBD2. Germline-derived CDR1 and CDR2 are SEHNR and FQNEAQ (reference sequence). V was pared by 3 bases and J by 2 bases, with 5 bases of the junction left unmatched. The CDR3 is 17 amino acids. CDR3 protein: CASSLGLAGVGQETQYF. DNA of the CDR3: TGTGCCAGCAGCTTGGGACTAGCGGGAGTCGGTCAAGAGACCCAGTACTTC.

This clonotype was recorded many times. The chain is built from TRBV29-1 and TRBJ1-1; D unresolved. Germline V gene lookup returns CDR1 SQVTM and CDR2 ANQGSEA. V was clipped by 4 bases and J by 6 bases, with 9 bases between them. This CDR3 is 11 amino acids long. CDR3 in amino acids: CSVGAGSEAFF. DNA of the CDR3: TGCAGCGTTGGTGCGGGATCTGAAGCTTTCTTT.

Many counts were recorded for this clonotype. This chain uses TRBV6-2 or TRBV6-3 with TRBJ1-2; D possibly corresponds to TRBD1 (6 bases). The CDR3 has 13 amino acids. Trimming removed 2 bases at V and 4 bases at J, with 8 bases between. Germline V lookup: CDR1 MNHEY, CDR2 SVGEGT. CDR3 DNA sequence: TGTGCCAGCAGTTACGGGGGGCCCTATGGCTACACCTTC. This encodes CASSYGGPYGYTF.

This clonotype has just a few counts. This may come from a read error, since a much larger clone is one base off. The rearrangement uses TRBV6-6 and TRBJ2-3; 10 nucleotides match TRBD2. Per the germline V gene, CDR1 is MNHNY and CDR2 is SVGAGI (reference sequence). The junction had 13 bases not matched to a gene; V was cut back by 6 bases and J by 4 bases. The CDR3 loop spans 17 amino acids. In nucleotides, the CDR3 is TGTGCCAGCAGGTACCCCTTTCTAGCGGGGGATGCAGATACGCAGTATTTT. Encoded protein: CASRYPFLAGDADTQYF.